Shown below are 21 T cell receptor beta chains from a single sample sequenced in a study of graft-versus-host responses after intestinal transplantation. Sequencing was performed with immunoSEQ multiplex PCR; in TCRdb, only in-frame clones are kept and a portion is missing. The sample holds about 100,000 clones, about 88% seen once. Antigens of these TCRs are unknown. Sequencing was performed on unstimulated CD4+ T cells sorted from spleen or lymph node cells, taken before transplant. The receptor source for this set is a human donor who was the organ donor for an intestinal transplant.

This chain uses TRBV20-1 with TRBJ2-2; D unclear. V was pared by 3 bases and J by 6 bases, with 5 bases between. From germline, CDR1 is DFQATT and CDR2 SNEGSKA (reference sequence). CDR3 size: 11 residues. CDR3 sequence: CSASDAGELFF. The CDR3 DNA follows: TGCAGTGCTAGCGACGCCGGGGAGCTGTTTTTT.

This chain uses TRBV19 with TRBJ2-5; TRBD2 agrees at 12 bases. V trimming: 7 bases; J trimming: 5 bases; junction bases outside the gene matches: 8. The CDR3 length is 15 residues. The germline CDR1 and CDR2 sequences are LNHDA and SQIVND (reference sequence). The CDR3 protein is CASTSSGGARETQYF. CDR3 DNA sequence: TGTGCCAGTACCTCTAGCGGGGGGGCTCGGGAGACCCAGTACTTC. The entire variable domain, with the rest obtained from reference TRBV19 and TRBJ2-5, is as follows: DGGITQSPKYLFRKEGQNVTLSCEQNLNHDAMYWYRQDPGQGLRLIYYSQIVNDFQKGDIAEGYSVSREKKESFPLTVTSAQKNPTAFYLCASTSSGGARETQYFGPGTRLLVL.

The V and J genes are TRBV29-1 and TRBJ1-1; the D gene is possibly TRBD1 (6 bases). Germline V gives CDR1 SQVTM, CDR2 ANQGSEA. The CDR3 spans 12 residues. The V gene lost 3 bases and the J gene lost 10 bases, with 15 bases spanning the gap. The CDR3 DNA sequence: TGCAGCGTTGAGGAGGCAGGGGTGTCAGCTTTCTTT. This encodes CSVEEAGVSAFF. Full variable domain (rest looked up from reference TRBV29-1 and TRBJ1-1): SAVISQKPSRDICQRGTSLTIQCQVDSQVTMMFWYRQQPGQSLTLIATANQGSEATYESGFVIDKFPISRPNLTFSTLTVSNMSPEDSSIYLCSVEEAGVSAFFGQGTRLTVV.

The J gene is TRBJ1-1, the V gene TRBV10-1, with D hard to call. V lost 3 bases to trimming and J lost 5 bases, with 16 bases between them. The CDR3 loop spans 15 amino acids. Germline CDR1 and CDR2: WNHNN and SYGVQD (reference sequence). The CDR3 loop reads CASSDRSGSGTEAFF. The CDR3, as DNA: TGCGCCAGCAGTGACAGGTCCGGGAGTGGAACTGAAGCTTTCTTT.

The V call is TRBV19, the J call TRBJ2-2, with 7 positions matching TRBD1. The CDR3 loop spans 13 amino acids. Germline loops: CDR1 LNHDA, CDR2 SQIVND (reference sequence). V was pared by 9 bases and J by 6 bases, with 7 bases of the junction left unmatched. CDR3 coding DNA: TGTGCCAGCCAATTAGACAGGGCCGGGGAGCTGTTTTTT. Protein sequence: CASQLDRAGELFF.

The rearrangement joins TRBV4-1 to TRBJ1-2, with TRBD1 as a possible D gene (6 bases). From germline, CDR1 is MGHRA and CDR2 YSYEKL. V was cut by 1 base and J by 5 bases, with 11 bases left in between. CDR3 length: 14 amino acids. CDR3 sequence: CASSQGTENYGYTF. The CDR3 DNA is TGCGCCAGCAGCCAAGGGACAGAGAATTATGGCTACACCTTC.

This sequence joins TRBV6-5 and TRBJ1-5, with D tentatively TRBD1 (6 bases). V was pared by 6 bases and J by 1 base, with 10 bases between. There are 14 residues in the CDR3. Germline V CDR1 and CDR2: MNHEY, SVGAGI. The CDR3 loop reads CASRGTGSNQPQHF. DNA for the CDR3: TGTGCCAGCAGGGGTACAGGGAGCAATCAGCCCCAGCATTTT.

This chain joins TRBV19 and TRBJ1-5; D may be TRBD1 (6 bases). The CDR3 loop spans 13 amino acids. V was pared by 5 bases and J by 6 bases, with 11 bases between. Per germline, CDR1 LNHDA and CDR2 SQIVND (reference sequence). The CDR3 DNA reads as TGTGCCAGTAGTGGTCAGGGGTTTCAGCCCCAGCATTTT. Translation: CASSGQGFQPQHF. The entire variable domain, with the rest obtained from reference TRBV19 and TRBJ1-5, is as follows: DGGITQSPKYLFRKEGQNVTLSCEQNLNHDAMYWYRQDPGQGLRLIYYSQIVNDFQKGDIAEGYSVSREKKESFPLTVTSAQKNPTAFYLCASSGQGFQPQHFGDGTRLSIL.

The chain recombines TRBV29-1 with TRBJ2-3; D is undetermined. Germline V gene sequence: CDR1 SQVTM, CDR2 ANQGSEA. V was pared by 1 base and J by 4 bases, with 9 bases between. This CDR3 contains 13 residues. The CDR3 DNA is TGCAGCGTTGAAGGTGGGATGGCAGATACGCAGTATTTT. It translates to CSVEGGMADTQYF.

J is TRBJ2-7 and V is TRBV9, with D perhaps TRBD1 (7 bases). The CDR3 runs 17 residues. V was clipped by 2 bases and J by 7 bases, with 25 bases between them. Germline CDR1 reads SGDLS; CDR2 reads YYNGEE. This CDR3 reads CASSVTLPGQPGGEQYF. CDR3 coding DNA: TGTGCCAGCAGCGTCACCTTACCGGGACAGCCAGGGGGGGAGCAGTACTTC.

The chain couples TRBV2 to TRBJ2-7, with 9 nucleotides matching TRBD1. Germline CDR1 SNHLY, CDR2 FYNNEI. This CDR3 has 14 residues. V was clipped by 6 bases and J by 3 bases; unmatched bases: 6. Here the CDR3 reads CASRPGQGIYEQYF. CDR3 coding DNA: TGTGCCAGCAGGCCGGGACAGGGTATCTACGAGCAGTACTTC.

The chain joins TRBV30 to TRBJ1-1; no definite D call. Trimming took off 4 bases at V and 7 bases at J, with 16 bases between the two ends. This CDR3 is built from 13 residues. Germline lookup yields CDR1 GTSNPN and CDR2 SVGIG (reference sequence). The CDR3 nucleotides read TGTGCCTGGACCATAGGAAGGGCTATTGAAGCTTTCTTT. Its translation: CAWTIGRAIEAFF.

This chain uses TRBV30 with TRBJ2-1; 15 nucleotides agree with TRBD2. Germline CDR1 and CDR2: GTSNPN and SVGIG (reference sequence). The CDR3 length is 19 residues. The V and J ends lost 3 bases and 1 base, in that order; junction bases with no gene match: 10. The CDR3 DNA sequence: TGTGCCTGGAGAAATTCCGGACTAGCGGGGGGGAGGTCCTACAATGAGCAGTTCTTC. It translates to CAWRNSGLAGGRSYNEQFF.

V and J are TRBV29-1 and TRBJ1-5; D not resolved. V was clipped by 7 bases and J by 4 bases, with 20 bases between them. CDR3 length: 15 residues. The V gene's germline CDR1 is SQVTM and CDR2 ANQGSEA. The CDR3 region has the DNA TGCAGCGCGGTGGTCGGGAATCTAGAGAATCAGCCCCAGCATTTT. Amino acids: CSAVVGNLENQPQHF. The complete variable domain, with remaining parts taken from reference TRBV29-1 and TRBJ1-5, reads SAVISQKPSRDICQRGTSLTIQCQVDSQVTMMFWYRQQPGQSLTLIATANQGSEATYESGFVIDKFPISRPNLTFSTLTVSNMSPEDSSIYLCSAVVGNLENQPQHFGDGTRLSIL.

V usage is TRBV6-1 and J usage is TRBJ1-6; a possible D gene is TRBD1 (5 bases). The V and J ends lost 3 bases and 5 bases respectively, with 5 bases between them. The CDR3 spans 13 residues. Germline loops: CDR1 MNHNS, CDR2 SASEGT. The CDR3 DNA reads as TGTGCCAGCAGTGACAGGGATAATTCACCCCTCCACTTT. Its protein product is CASSDRDNSPLHF.

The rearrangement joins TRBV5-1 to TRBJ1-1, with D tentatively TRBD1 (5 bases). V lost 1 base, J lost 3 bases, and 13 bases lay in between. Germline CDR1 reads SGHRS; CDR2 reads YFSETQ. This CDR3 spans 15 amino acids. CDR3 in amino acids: CASSLIPGRDTEAFF. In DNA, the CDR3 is TGCGCCAGCAGCTTGATTCCGGGGCGGGACACTGAAGCTTTCTTT. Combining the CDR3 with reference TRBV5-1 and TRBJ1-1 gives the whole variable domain KAGVTQTPRYLIKTRGQQVTLSCSPISGHRSVSWYQQTPGQGLQFLFEYFSETQRNKGNFPGRFSGRQFSNSRSEMNVSTLELGDSALYLCASSLIPGRDTEAFFGQGTRLTVV.

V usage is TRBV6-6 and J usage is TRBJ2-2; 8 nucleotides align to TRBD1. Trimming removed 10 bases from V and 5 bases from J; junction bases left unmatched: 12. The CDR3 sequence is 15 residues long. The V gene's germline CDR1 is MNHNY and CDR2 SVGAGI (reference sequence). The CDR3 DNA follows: TGTGCCACCATGCCTGTGACAGGGGTGACCGGGGAGCTGTTTTTT. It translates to CATMPVTGVTGELFF.

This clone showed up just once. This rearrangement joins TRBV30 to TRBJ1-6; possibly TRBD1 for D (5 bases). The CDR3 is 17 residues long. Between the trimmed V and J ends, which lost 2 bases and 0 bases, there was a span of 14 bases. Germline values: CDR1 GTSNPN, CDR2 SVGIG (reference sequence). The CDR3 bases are TGTGCCTGGAGTCCACGGGGCGGTTACTCCTATAATTCACCCCTCCACTTT. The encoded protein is CAWSPRGGYSYNSPLHF. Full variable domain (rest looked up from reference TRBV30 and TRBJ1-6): SQTIHQWPATLVQPVGSPLSLECTVEGTSNPNLYWYRQAAGRGLQLLFYSVGIGQISSEVPQNLSASRPQDRQFILSSKKLLLSDSGFYLCAWSPRGGYSYNSPLHFGNGTRLTVT.

The CDR3 loop is CASSQAVGFAGNTIYF. The CDR3 bases are TGTGCCAGCAGCCAAGCCGTTGGGTTCGCTGGAAACACCATATATTTT. The chain recombines TRBV4-2 with TRBJ1-3; D not resolved. Trimming took 1 base from V and 2 from J, leaving 12 bases between them. Per germline, CDR1 LGHNA and CDR2 YNFKEQ. The CDR3 consists of 16 residues.

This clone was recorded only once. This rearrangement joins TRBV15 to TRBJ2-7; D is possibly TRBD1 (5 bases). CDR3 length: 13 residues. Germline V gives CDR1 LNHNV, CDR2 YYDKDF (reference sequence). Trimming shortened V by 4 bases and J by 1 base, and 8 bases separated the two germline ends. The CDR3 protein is CATSTDSSYEQYF. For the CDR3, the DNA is TGTGCCACCAGCACCGACAGTTCCTACGAGCAGTACTTC. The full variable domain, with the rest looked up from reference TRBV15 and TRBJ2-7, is DAMVIQNPRYQVTQFGKPVTLSCSQTLNHNVMYWYQQKSSQAPKLLFHYYDKDFNNEADTPDNFQSRRPNTSFCFLDIRSPGLGDTAMYLCATSTDSSYEQYFGPGTRLTVT.

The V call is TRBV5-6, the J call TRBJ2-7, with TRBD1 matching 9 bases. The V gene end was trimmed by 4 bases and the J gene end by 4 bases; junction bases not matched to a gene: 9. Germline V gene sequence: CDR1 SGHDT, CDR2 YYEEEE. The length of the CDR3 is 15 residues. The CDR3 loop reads CASSLDRGTLYEQYF. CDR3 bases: TGTGCCAGCAGCCTAGACAGGGGGACGCTGTACGAGCAGTACTTC.